This T cell receptor (beta chain) is from a study of CD8 T cells in ankylosing spondylitis. Broader study findings: Earlier literature documents some of the motif variants in reactive arthritis synovial fluid and blood. A TCR beta motif of under 10 highly homologous variants appeared characteristic of ankylosing spondylitis blood. Matched synovial fluid from ankylosing spondylitis patients was reported to be enriched for disease-linked clones.

A remark on this clonotype: Its target is not known.

From germline, CDR1 is MNHEY and CDR2 SMNVEV (reference sequence). The CDR3 covers 13 residues. V was trimmed by 6 bases and J by 0 bases, leaving 9 bases between them. Libraries for TCR beta were made by quantitative 5'-RACE with molecular barcodes. A single record per CDR3 protein comes from TCRdb applying MiXCR to the 5' RACE reads. The sample has over 200,000 distinct CDR3 sequences; around 19% are singletons. The material sequenced was blood, either unsorted or a sorted T cell fraction (not recorded which). The chain couples TRBV27 to TRBJ2-7; maybe TRBD1 (6 bases). This clonotype was obtained from a male donor with ankylosing spondylitis. CDR3: CASRTGSSYEQYF. The CDR3 coding sequence is TGTGCCAGCAGGACAGGTAGCTCCTACGAGCAGTACTTC.